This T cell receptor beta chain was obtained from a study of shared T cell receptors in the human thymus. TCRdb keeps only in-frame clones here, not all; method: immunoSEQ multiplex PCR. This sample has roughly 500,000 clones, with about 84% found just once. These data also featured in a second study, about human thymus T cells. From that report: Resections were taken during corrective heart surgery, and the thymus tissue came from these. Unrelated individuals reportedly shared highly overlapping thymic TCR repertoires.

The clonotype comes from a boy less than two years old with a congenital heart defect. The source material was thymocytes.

CDR3 sequence: CASSTPSETQYF. The CDR3, as DNA: TGTGCCAGTAGTACCCCCTCGGAGACCCAGTACTTC. The V and J genes are TRBV19 and TRBJ2-5; D unresolved. The CDR3 runs 12 residues. Per the germline V gene, CDR1 is LNHDA and CDR2 is SQIVND (reference sequence). V was trimmed by 4 bases and J by 5 bases, leaving 8 bases between them.